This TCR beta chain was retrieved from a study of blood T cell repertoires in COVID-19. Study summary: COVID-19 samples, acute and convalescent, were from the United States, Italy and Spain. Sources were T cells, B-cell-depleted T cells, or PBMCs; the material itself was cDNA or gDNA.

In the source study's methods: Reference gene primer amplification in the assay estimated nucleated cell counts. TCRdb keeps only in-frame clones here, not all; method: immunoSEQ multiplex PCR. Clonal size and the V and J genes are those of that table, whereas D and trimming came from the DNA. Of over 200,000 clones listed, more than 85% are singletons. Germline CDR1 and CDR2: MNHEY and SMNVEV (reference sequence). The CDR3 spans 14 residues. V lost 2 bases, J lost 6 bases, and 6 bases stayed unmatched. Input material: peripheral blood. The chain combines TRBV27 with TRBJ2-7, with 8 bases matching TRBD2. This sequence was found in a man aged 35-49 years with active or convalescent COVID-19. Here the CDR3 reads CASSLKGSGIEQYF. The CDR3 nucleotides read TGTGCCAGCAGTTTAAAGGGTAGCGGGATCGAGCAGTACTTC.